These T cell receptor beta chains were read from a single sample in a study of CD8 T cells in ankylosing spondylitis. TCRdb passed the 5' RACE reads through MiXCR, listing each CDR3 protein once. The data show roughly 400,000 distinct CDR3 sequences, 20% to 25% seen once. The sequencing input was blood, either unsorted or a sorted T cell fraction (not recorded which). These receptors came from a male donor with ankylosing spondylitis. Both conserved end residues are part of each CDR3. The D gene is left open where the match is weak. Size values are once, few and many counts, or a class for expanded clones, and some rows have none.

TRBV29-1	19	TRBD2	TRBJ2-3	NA	CSVEEGLAGGPIGTDTQYF	TGCAGCGTTGAAGAGGGACTAGCGGGAGGGCCCATAGGCACAGATACGCAGTATTTT
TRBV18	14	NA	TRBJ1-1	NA	CASSRADRNTEAFF	TGTGCCAGCTCACGTGCCGACCGTAACACTGAAGCTTTCTTT
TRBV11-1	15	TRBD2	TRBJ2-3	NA	CASSEDGGRTDTQYF	TGTGCCAGCAGCGAAGACGGCGGGAGAACGGATACGCAGTATTTT
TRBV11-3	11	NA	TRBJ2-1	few	CASSFDGGQFF	TGTGCCAGCAGCTTCGACGGTGGGCAGTTCTTC
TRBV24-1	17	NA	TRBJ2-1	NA	CATSDSYPTGTYNEQFF	TGTGCCACCAGTGATTCGTACCCGACAGGAACCTACAATGAGCAGTTCTTC
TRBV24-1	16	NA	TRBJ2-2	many	CATSDQGLGDTGELFF	TGTGCCACCAGTGATCAAGGGCTAGGAGACACCGGGGAGCTGTTTTTT
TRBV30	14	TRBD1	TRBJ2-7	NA	CAWSVGTGEDEQYF	TGTGCCTGGAGTGTGGGGACAGGGGAGGACGAGCAGTACTTC
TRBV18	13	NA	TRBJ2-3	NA	CASSPSPGVTQYF	TGTGCCAGCTCACCAAGCCCCGGTGTTACGCAGTATTTT
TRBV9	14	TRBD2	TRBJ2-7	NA	CASSGKRDAYEQYF	TGTGCCAGCAGTGGGAAGCGGGATGCCTACGAGCAGTACTTC
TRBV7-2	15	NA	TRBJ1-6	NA	CASSPRGHNNSPLHF	TGTGCCAGCAGCCCTAGAGGGCACAATAATTCACCCCTCCACTTT
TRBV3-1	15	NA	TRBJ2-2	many	CASSQAASATGELFF	TGTGCCAGCAGCCAAGCTGCATCGGCCACCGGGGAGCTGTTTTTT
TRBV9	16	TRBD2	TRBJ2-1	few	CASSVGSSGSYNEQFF	TGTGCCAGCAGCGTAGGGAGTAGCGGGAGCTACAATGAGCAGTTCTTC
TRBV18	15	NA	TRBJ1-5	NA	CASSRGERSNQPQHF	TGTGCCAGCTCACGCGGTGAGAGGAGCAATCAGCCCCAGCATTTT
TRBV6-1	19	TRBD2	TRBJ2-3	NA	CASSPGLAGGRGTTDTQYF	TGTGCCAGCAGTCCCGGACTAGCGGGAGGCCGGGGCACCACAGATACGCAGTATTTT
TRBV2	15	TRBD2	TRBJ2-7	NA	CASSGKLADPYEQYF	TGTGCCAGCAGTGGGAAGCTAGCGGATCCCTACGAGCAGTACTTC
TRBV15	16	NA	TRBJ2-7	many	CATSRDETVLPNEQYF	TGTGCCACCAGCAGAGATGAAACGGTCCTGCCTAACGAGCAGTACTTC
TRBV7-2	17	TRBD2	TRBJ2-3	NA	CASSLSLAGGGTDTQYF	TGTGCCAGCAGCTTAAGCCTAGCGGGAGGGGGAACAGATACGCAGTATTTT
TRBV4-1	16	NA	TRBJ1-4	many	CASSQKDSRRGEKLFF	TGCGCCAGCAGCCAAAAGGACTCCCGCCGGGGTGAAAAACTGTTTTTT
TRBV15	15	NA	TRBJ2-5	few	CATSPGGRSQETQYF	TGTGCCACCAGTCCCGGGGGACGGTCCCAAGAGACCCAGTACTTC
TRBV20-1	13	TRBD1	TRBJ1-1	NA	CSAPGQRNTEAFF	TGCAGTGCCCCGGGACAGAGAAACACTGAAGCTTTCTTT
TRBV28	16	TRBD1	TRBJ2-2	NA	CASSKTGTGFAGELFF	TGTGCCAGCAGTAAAACCGGGACAGGGTTCGCCGGGGAGCTGTTTTTT
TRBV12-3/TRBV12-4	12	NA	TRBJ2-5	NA	CASSLLVETQYF	TGTGCCAGCAGTTTATTGGTGGAGACCCAGTACTTC
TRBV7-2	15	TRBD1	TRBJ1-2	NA	CASSFTGGHGYGYTF	TGTGCCAGCAGCTTCACAGGGGGGCACGGCTATGGCTACACCTTC
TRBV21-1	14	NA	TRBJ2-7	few	CASSAPLSSYEQYF	TGTGCCAGCAGCGCCCCCTTGAGCTCCTACGAGCAGTACTTC
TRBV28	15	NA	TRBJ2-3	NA	CACLGVVGRTDTQYF	TGTGCCTGCCTCGGAGTTGTGGGACGGACAGATACGCAGTATTTT
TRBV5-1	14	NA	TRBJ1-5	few	CASSLEAGDQPQHF	TGCGCCAGCAGCTTGGAGGCAGGGGACCAGCCCCAGCATTTT
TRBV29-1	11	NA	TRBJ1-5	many	CSVGSDQPQHF	TGCAGCGTCGGCTCCGATCAGCCCCAGCATTTT
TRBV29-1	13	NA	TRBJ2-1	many	CSVEGLGYNEQFF	TGCAGCGTTGAAGGTTTGGGATACAATGAGCAGTTCTTC
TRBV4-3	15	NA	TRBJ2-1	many	CASSQEEGLYNEQFF	TGCGCCAGCAGCCAAGAGGAGGGACTGTACAATGAGCAGTTCTTC
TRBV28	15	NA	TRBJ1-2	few	CASTPPPEVAYGYTF	TGTGCCAGCACCCCGCCGCCTGAGGTCGCTTATGGCTACACCTTC
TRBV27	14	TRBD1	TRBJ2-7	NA	CASSRGGYRNEQYF	TGTGCCAGCTCCCGAGGGGGCTATAGGAACGAGCAGTACTTC
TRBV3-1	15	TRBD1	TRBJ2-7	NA	CASSHPGTGTYEQYF	TGTGCCAGCAGCCACCCCGGGACAGGGACCTACGAGCAGTACTTC
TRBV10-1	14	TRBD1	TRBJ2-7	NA	CASSGDRSSYEQYF	TGCGCCAGCAGCGGGGACAGAAGCTCCTACGAGCAGTACTTC
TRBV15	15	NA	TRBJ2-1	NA	CATSRAKGKEDEQFF	TGTGCCACCAGCAGAGCCAAAGGGAAGGAGGATGAGCAGTTCTTC
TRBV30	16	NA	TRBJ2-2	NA	CAWTLKGDLITGELFF	TGTGCCTGGACCCTTAAAGGGGACCTAATCACCGGGGAGCTGTTTTTT
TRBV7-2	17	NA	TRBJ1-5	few	CASSSGTSLYSNQPQHF	TGTGCCAGCAGCTCCGGTACTTCTCTTTATAGCAATCAGCCCCAGCATTTT
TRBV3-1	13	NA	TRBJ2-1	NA	CASSQGSLGEQFF	TGTGCCAGCAGCCAAGGCTCGCTCGGTGAGCAGTTCTTC
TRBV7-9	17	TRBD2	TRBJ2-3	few	CASSLVAGVGRTDTQYF	TGTGCCAGCAGCTTAGTAGCGGGAGTTGGTCGCACAGATACGCAGTATTTT
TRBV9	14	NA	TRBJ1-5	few	CASSRGREGQPQHF	TGTGCCAGCAGCCGGGGGAGGGAGGGACAGCCCCAGCATTTT
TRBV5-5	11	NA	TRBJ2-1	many	CASSFLDEQFF	TGTGCCAGCAGCTTTCTGGATGAGCAGTTCTTC
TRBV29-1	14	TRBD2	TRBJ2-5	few	CSGQTSGSRGTQYF	TGCAGCGGTCAGACTAGCGGGAGCCGAGGGACCCAGTACTTC
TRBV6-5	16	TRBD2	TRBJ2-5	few	CASSYGPASGRETQYF	TGTGCCAGCAGTTACGGCCCGGCTAGCGGGAGGGAGACCCAGTACTTC
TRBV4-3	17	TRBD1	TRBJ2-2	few	CASSQVPQGADTGELFF	TGCGCCAGCAGCCAAGTCCCACAGGGGGCCGACACCGGGGAGCTGTTTTTT
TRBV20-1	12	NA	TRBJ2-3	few	CSAMASGDTQYF	TGCAGTGCTATGGCTTCGGGAGATACGCAGTATTTT
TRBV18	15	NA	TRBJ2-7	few	CASSPLPESIYEQYF	TGTGCCAGCTCACCACTGCCCGAGAGTATCTACGAGCAGTACTTC
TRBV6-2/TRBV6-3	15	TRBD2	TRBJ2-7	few	CASRGRLADLYEQYF	TGTGCCAGCAGGGGACGACTAGCGGACCTCTACGAGCAGTACTTC
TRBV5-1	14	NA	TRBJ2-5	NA	CASSLAPGWETQYF	TGCGCCAGCAGCTTGGCCCCGGGTTGGGAGACCCAGTACTTC
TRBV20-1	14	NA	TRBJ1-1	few	CSAMVGNANTEAFF	TGCAGTGCTATGGTGGGGAATGCGAACACTGAAGCTTTCTTT